This TCR beta chain is drawn from a study of beta chain features in type 1 diabetes. Background on the study: Sorted cells examined across all samples numbered roughly 100 million.

As for this clone: Its antigen is currently unknown. The sample holds other DNA sequences that translate to the same CDR3.

Per germline, CDR1 SGHRS and CDR2 YFSETQ. The CDR3 consists of 14 residues. V was shortened by 3 bases and J by 5 bases, with 13 bases between the two germline ends. In total, each donor contributed a single heparinised blood draw that averaged roughly 100 mL. The entirety of the isolated RNA underwent reverse transcription, so expressed TCRB transcripts were sequenced. Method: immunoSEQ multiplex PCR; TCRdb's copy keeps in-frame clones and lacks some. Of 200,000 to 250,000 clones listed, 25% to 35% are singletons. Study results and caveats: The study found that naive, central memory and Treg TCRB repertoires appeared more similar in patients than in healthy donors. TCRB CDR3s from Type 1 diabetes patients were moderately but significantly shorter in all four CD4+ subsets.

V and J are TRBV5-1 and TRBJ2-3, with D possibly TRBD2 on 5 matching bases. The receptor's source is a man aged 30-40 years in good health. The specimen sequenced was central memory CD4+ T cells from blood. The CDR3 reads CASSSGLTRDTQYF. DNA for the CDR3: TGCGCCAGCAGCTCCGGACTCACAAGAGATACGCAGTATTTT.